This T cell receptor beta chain was recorded in a study of blood T cell repertoires in COVID-19. Sequencing used immunoSEQ multiplex PCR; TCRdb keeps in-frame clones, though not all of them. The sample yields around 99,000 clones, 70% to 90% seen once. V gave up 4 bases and J gave up 3 bases, with 12 bases separating them. The germline V gene encodes CDR1 SGHTA and CDR2 FQGTGA. CDR3 length: 14 residues. What was sequenced was peripheral blood. This sequence joins TRBV7-3 and TRBJ1-2; D is perhaps TRBD1 (5 bases). The TCR sequence derives from a man in his forties with active or convalescent COVID-19. CDR3 protein: CASSSFGGDYGYTF. CDR3 DNA sequence: TGTGCCAGCAGCTCATTCGGGGGGGACTATGGCTACACCTTC.